This TCR beta chain comes out of a study of blood T cell repertoires in COVID-19. Study-level information: The samples span acute and convalescent COVID-19 from the United States, Italy and Spain.

Clones were read by immunoSEQ multiplex PCR, and TCRdb kept only the in-frame ones, dropping some. The data contain about 100,000 clones, around 81% of them singletons. Per the germline V gene, CDR1 is SGHAT and CDR2 is FQNNGV. The CDR3 runs 15 residues. The ends were cut back, 2 bases at V and 8 bases at J, with 16 bases in the middle. This clone has just one count. The sequencing sample was made of peripheral blood. The chain joins TRBV11-2 to TRBJ2-1, with D possibly matching TRBD2 (6 bases). This clonotype was sampled from a woman in her seventies with acute or convalescent COVID-19. In nucleotides, the CDR3 is TGTGCCAGCAGCTTACGGGGGAGTGGGATCCATGAGCAGTTCTTC. Its translation is CASSLRGSGIHEQFF.